This T cell receptor (beta chain) is drawn from a study of CD8 T cells in ankylosing spondylitis. Study outcomes and limitations: There was a TCR beta motif, made of eight highly homologous variants, that appeared characteristic of ankylosing spondylitis blood. Reported data indicate significant enrichment of disease-linked clones within matched ankylosing spondylitis synovial fluid.

As for this clonotype: Its antigen is not identified. Since no conserved phenylalanine or tryptophan closes the CDR3, a read error is the likely cause.

Construction of TCR beta libraries was performed using quantitative 5'-RACE with molecular barcodes. TCRdb recomputed calls from the 5' RACE reads with MiXCR, one row per CDR3 protein. The repertoire holds about 360,000 distinct CDR3 sequences, with 20% to 25% as singletons. Sequencing used blood, either unsorted or a sorted T cell fraction (not recorded which). The clonotype originates from a male donor with ankylosing spondylitis or in good health (not recorded which).

The CDR3 loop reads CASSLGPDNQPQHS. The CDR3, as DNA: TGTGCCAGCAGTTTAGGGCCGGACAATCAGCCCCAGCATTCT. The chain carries TRBV12-3 or TRBV12-4 and TRBJ1-5; the D is unclear. This CDR3 is built from 14 residues. Trimming cost V 1 base and J 3 bases, with 7 bases left between them.